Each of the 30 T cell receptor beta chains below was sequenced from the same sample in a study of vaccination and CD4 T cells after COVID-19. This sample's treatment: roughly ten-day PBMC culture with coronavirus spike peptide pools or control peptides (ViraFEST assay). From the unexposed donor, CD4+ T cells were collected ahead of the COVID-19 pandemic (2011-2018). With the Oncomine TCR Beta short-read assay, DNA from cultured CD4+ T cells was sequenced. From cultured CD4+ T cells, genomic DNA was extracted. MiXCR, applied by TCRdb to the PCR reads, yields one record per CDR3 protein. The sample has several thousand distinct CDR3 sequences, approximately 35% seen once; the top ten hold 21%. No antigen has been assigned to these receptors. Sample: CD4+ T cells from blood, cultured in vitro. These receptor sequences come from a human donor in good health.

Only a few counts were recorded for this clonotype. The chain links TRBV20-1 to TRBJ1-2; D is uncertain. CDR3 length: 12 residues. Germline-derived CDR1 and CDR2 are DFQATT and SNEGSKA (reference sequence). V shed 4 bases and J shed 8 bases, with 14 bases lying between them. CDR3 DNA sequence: TGCAGTGCTACAATTGAGACGGTAGGCTACACCTTC. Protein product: CSATIETVGYTF.

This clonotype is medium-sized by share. The CDR3 here is CASSPEGYGYTF. The CDR3 region has the DNA TGTGCCAGCAGCCCGGAGGGGTATGGCTACACCTTC. This sequence joins TRBV27 and TRBJ1-2; D may be TRBD1 (5 bases). Germline V lookup: CDR1 MNHEY, CDR2 SMNVEV (reference sequence). The CDR3 sequence is 12 residues long. V was shortened by 6 bases and J by 5 bases, with 10 bases between the two germline ends.

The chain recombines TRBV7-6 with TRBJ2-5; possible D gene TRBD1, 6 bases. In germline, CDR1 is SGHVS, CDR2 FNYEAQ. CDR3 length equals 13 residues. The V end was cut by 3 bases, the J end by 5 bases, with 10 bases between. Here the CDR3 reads CASSLAQGETQYF. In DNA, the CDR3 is TGTGCCAGCAGCTTGGCTCAGGGGGAGACCCAGTACTTC.

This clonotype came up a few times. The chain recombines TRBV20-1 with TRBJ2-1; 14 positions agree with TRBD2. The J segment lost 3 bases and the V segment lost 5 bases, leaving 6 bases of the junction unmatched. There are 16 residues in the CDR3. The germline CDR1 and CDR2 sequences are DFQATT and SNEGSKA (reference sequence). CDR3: CSALPGLAGDYNEQFF. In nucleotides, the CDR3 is TGCAGTGCTTTGCCGGGACTAGCGGGAGACTACAATGAGCAGTTCTTC.

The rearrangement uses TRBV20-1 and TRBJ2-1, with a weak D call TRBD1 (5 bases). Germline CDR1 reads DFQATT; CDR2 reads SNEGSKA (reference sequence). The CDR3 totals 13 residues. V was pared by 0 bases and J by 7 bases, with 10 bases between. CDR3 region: CSARDQGMNEQFF. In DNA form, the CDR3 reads TGCAGTGCTAGAGATCAGGGAATGAATGAGCAGTTCTTC.

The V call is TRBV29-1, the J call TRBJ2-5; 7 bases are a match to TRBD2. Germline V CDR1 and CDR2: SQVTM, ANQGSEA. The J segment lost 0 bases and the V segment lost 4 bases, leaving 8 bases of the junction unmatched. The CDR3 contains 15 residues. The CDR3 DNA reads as TGCAGCGTTGGTCTAGCGGACCTGTACCAAGAGACCCAGTACTTC. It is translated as CSVGLADLYQETQYF.

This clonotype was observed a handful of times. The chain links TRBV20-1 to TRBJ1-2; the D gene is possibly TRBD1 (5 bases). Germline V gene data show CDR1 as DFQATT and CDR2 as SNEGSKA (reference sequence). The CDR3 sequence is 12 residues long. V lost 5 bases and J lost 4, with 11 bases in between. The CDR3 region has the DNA TGCAGTGCTCCAGACAGCACCTATGGCTACACCTTC. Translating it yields CSAPDSTYGYTF.

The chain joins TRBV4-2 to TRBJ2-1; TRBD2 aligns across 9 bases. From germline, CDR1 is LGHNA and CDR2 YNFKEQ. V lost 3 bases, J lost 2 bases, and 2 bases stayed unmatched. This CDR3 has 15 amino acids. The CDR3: CASSHSSGTYNEQFF. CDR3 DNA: TGTGCCAGCAGCCATTCTAGCGGGACCTACAATGAGCAGTTCTTC.

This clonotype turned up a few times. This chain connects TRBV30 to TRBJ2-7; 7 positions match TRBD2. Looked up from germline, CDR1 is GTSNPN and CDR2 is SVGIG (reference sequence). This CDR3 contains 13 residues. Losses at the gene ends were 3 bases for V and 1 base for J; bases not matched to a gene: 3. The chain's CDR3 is CAWRASGSYEQYF. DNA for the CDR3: TGTGCCTGGAGGGCTAGCGGTTCCTACGAGCAGTACTTC.

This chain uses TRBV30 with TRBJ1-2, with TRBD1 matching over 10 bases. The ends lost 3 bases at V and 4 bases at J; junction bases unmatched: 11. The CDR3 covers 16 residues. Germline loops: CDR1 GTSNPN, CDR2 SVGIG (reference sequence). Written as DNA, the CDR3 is TGTGCCTGGAGCCTCTCGGGGACAGGGGACTCCTATGGCTACACCTTC. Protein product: CAWSLSGTGDSYGYTF.

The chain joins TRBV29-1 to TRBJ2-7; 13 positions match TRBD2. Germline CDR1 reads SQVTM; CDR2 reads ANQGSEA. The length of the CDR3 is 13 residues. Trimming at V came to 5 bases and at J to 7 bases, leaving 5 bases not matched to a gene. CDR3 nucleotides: TGCAGCGTTCTACTAGCGGGAGGGGGGGAGCAGTACTTC. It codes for CSVLLAGGGEQYF.

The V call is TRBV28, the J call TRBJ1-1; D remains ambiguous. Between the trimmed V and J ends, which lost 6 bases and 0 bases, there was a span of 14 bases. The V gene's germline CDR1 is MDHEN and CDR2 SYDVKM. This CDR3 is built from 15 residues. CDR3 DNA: TGTGCCAGCAGCACCCCGGTAGCCATGAACACTGAAGCTTTCTTT. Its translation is CASSTPVAMNTEAFF.

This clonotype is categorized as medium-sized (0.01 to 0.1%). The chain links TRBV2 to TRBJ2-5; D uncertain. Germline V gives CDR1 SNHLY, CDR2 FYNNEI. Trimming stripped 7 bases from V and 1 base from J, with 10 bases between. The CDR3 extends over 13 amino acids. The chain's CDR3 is CASMWRPQETQYF. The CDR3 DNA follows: TGTGCCAGCATGTGGCGGCCCCAAGAGACCCAGTACTTC.

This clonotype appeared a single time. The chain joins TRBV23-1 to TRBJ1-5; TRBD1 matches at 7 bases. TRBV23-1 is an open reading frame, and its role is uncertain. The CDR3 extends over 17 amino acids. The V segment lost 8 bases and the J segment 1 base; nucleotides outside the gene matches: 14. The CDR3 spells CASWDREKTGSNQPQHF. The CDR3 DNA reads TGCGCCAGCTGGGACAGAGAGAAAACTGGGAGCAATCAGCCCCAGCATTTT.

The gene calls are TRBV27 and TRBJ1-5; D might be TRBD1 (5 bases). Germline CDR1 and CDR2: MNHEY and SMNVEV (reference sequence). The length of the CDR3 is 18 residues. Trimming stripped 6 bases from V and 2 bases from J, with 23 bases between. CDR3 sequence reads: CASSPTVFPLDGNQPQHF. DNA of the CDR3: TGTGCCAGCAGCCCGACAGTATTCCCTTTAGATGGCAATCAGCCCCAGCATTTT.

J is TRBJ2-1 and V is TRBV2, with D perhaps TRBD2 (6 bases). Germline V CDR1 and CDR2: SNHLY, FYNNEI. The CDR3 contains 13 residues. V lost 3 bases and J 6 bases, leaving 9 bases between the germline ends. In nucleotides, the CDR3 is TGTGCCAGCAGTGAGTTGGGAGGCAATGAGCAGTTCTTC. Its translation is CASSELGGNEQFF.

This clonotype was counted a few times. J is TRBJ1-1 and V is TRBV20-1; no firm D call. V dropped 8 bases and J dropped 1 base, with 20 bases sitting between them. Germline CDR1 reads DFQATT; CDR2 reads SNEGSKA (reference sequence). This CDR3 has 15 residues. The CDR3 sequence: CSSRRTGAGNTEAFF. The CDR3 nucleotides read TGCAGTTCTCGTCGTACTGGTGCAGGGAACACTGAAGCTTTCTTT.

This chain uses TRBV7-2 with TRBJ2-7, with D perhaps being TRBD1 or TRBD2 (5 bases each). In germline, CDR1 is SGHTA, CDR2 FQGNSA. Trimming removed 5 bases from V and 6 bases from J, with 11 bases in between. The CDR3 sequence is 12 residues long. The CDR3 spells CASSGTGREQYF. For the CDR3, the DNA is TGTGCCAGCAGCGGGACGGGACGCGAGCAGTACTTC.

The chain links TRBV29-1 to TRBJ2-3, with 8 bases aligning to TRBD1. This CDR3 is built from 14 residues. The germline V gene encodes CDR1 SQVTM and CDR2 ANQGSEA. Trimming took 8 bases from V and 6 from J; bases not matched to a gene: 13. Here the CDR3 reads CSSMTGARADTQYF. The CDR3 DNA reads TGCAGCTCGATGACAGGGGCGCGTGCCGATACGCAGTATTTT.

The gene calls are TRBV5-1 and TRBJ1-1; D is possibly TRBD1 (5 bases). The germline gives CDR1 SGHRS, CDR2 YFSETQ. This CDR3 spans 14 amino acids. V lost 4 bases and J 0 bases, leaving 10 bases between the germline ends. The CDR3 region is CASSGGTLNTEAFF. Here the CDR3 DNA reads TGCGCCAGCAGCGGCGGGACCCTGAACACTGAAGCTTTCTTT.

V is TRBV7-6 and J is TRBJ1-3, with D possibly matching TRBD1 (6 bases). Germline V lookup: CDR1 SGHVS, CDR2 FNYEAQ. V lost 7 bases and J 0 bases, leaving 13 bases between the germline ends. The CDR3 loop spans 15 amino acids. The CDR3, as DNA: TGTGCCAGCACCTCGAGAGGGGGCTCTGGAAACACCATATATTTT. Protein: CASTSRGGSGNTIYF.

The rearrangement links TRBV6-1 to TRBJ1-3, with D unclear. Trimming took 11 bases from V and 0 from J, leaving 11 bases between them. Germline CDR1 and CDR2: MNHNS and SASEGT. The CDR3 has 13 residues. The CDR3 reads CAGTRTSGNTIYF. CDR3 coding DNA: TGTGCCGGAACGAGGACCTCTGGAAACACCATATATTTT.

CDR3 in DNA: TGTGCCAGCAGCTCACGAGTGCAGGGGAGAACAGATACGCAGTATTTT. Translation: CASSSRVQGRTDTQYF. The V call is TRBV7-8, the J call TRBJ2-3; D might be TRBD1 (6 bases). The length of the CDR3 is 16 residues. Trimming took off 4 bases at V and 3 bases at J, with 17 bases between the two ends. Germline loops: CDR1 SGHVS, CDR2 FQNEAQ.

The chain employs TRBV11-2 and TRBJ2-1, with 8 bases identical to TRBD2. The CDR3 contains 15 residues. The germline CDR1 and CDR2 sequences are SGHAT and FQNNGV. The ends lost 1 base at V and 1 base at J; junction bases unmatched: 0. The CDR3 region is CASSLAGGSYNEQFF. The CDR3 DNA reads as TGTGCCAGCAGCTTAGCGGGAGGGTCCTACAATGAGCAGTTCTTC. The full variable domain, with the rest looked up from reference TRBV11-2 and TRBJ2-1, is EAGVAQSPRYKIIEKRQSVAFWCNPISGHATLYWYQQILGQGPKLLIQFQNNGVVDDSQLPKDRFSAERLKGVDSTLKIQPAKLEDSAVYLCASSLAGGSYNEQFFGPGTRLTVL.

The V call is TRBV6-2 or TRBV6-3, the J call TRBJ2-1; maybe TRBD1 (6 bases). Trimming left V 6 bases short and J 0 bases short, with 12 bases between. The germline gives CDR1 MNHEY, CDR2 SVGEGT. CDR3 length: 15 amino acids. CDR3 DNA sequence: TGTGCCAGCAGGAGACAGGTGAGCTCCTACAATGAGCAGTTCTTC. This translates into CASRRQVSSYNEQFF.

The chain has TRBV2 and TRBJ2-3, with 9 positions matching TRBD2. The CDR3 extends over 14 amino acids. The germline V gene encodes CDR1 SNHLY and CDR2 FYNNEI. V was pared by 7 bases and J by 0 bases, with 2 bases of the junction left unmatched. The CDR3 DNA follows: TGTGCCAGCATTAGCGGGGGAAGCACAGATACGCAGTATTTT. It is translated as CASISGGSTDTQYF.

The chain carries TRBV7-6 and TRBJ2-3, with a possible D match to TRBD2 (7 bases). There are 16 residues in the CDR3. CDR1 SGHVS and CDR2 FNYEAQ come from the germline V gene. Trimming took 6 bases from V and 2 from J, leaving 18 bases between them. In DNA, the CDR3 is TGTGCCAGCAGTTTGGGGGGGGACAAGAACACAGATACGCAGTATTTT. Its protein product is CASSLGGDKNTDTQYF.

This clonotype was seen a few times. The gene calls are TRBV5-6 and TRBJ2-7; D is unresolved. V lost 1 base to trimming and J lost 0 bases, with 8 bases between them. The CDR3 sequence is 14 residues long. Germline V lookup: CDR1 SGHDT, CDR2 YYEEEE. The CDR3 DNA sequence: TGTGCCAGCAGCTTGCTACGAGGCTCCTACGAGCAGTACTTC. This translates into CASSLLRGSYEQYF.

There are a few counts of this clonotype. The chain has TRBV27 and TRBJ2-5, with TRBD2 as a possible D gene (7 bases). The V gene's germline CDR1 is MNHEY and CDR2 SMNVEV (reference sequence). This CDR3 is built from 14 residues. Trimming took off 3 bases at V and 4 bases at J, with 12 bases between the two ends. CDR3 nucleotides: TGTGCCAGCAGTTTGCGGGGGCTTGGAGAGACCCAGTACTTC. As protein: CASSLRGLGETQYF.

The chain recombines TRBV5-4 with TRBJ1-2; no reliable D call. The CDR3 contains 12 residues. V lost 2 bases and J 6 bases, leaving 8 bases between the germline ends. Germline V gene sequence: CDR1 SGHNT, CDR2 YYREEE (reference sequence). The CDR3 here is CASSLIGDGYTF. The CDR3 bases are TGTGCCAGCAGCTTAATCGGGGATGGCTACACCTTC.